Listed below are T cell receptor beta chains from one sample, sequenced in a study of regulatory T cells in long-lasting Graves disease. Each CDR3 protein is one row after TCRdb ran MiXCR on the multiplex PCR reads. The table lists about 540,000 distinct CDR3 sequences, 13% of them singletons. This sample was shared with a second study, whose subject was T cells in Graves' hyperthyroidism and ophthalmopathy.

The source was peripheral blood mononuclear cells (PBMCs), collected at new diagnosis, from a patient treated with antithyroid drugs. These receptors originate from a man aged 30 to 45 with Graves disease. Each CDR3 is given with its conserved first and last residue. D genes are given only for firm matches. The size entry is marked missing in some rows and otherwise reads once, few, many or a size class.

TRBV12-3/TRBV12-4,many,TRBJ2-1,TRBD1,TGTGCCAGCAGTTTAAGGACAGGGTCCCGCTACAATGAGCAGTTCTTC,CASSLRTGSRYNEQFF
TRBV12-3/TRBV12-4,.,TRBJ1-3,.,TGTGCCAGCGGTCTTCGGAATCTAATCGAGGACACCATATATTTT,CASGLRNLIEDTIYF
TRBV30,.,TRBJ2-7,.,TGTGCCTGGAACACGGATTCCTACGAGCAGTACTTC,CAWNTDSYEQYF
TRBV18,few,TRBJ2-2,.,TGTGCCAGCTCACCACCGAGGGCCGGGGAGCTGTTTTTT,CASSPPRAGELFF
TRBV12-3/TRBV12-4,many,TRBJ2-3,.,TGTGCCAGCAGAGAAGGAGGGGGAGGGCCATGGATAGATACGCAGTATTTT,CASREGGGGPWIDTQYF
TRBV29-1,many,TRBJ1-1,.,TGCAGCGTTGAATGGGTGATTGGAGCTGAAGCTTTCTTT,CSVEWVIGAEAFF
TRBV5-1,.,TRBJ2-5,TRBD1,TGCGCCAGCAGCTTTACAGGGGGCGAGACCCAGTACTTC,CASSFTGGETQYF
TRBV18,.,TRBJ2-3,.,TGTGCCAGCTCACCACCGAACGCGGGAACCTCAGATACGCAGTATTTT,CASSPPNAGTSDTQYF
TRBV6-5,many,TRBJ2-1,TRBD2,TGTGCCAGCAGTTATCTTATTCGGACTAGCGGGAGTAATGAGCAGTTCTTC,CASSYLIRTSGSNEQFF
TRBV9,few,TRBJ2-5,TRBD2,TGTGCCAGCAGCCGCTGGACTAGCGGGAGTGAAGAGACCCAGTACTTC,CASSRWTSGSEETQYF
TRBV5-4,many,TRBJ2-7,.,TGTGCCAGCAGCCCGGGAACCAACTTCTACGAGCAGTACTTC,CASSPGTNFYEQYF
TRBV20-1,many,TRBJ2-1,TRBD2,TGCAGTGCAAGGACTAGCGGGAGGGCAGTTGGGAATGAGCAGTTCTTC,CSARTSGRAVGNEQFF
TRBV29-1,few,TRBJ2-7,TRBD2,TGCAGCGTCGCCGAAACGGCGGGAGGGCGGTACGAGCAGTACTTC,CSVAETAGGRYEQYF
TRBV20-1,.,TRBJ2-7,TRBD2,TGCAGTGCTGGTAGACTAGCGGGCTACGAGCAGTACTTC,CSAGRLAGYEQYF
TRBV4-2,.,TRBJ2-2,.,TGTGCCAGCAGCCAAGGTAGCTCCGGGGAGCTGTTTTTT,CASSQGSSGELFF
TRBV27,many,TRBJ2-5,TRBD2,TGTGCCAGCAGTTTAGAACTAGCGAGCCAAGAGACCCAGTACTTC,CASSLELASQETQYF
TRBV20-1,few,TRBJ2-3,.,TGCAGTGCCCACCCCGATAGCCTCAGCACAGATACGCAGTATTTT,CSAHPDSLSTDTQYF
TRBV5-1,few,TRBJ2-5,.,TGCGCCAGCAGCTTGGGGGGGGGGACAGGAGGCGGAGAGACCCAGTACTTC,CASSLGGGTGGGETQYF
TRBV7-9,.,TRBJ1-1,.,TGTGCCAGCAGCTCAACTGGGAACAGAGCACTCTTT,CASSSTGNRALF
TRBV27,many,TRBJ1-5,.,TGTGCCAGCGGGGGCGCGGGGCAGCCCCAGCATTTT,CASGGAGQPQHF
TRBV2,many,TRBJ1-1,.,TGTGCCAGCAGTGTGGGGCAGAACACTGAAGCTTTCTTT,CASSVGQNTEAFF
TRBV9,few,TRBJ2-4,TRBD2,TGTGCCAGCAGCGGTAGCGGGACAAAAAACATTCAGTACTTC,CASSGSGTKNIQYF
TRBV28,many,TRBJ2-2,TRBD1,TGTGCCAGCAGTTTATACAGCCCGGGACAGGGGACCGGGGAGCTGTTTTTT,CASSLYSPGQGTGELFF
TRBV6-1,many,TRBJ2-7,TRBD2,TGTGCCAGCAGTCTTCGGGAGGGAAGTTACGAGCAGTACTTC,CASSLREGSYEQYF
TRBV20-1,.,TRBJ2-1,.,TGCAGTGCTAGTGGCACCCACAATGAGCAGTTCTTC,CSASGTHNEQFF
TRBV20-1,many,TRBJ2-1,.,TGCAGTGGGGCAGGTGGAGGGAATGAGCAGTTCTTC,CSGAGGGNEQFF
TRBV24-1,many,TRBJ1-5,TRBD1,TGTGCCACCAGTGATCGGACAGGGGATCAGCCCCAGCATTTT,CATSDRTGDQPQHF
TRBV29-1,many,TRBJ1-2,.,TGCAGCGCCCGGACCGAGGGGTTATATGGCTACACCTTC,CSARTEGLYGYTF
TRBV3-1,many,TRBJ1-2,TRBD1,TGTGCCAGCAGCCAAAGGGACAGGGTTGGCTACACCTTC,CASSQRDRVGYTF
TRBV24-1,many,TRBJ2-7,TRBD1,TGTGCCACCAGTGAGACAGGGGAACCCTACGAGCAGTACTTC,CATSETGEPYEQYF
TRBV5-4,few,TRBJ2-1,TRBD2,TGTGCCAGCAGTCCGGGGGGTAGCGGGAACTACAATGAGCAGTTCTTC,CASSPGGSGNYNEQFF
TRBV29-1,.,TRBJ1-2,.,TGCAGCGTTCGGGGGACTAACTATGGCTACACCTTC,CSVRGTNYGYTF
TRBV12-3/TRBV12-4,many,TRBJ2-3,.,TGTGCCAGCTTTACGGGCACAGATACGCAGTATTTT,CASFTGTDTQYF
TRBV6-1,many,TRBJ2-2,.,TGTGCCAGCAGTACCCGGGAGCTTGGCGGGGAGCTGTTTTTT,CASSTRELGGELFF
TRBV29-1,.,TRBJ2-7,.,TGCAGCCCCCCCCCCTCGTCCTACGAGCAGTACTTC,CSPPPSSYEQYF
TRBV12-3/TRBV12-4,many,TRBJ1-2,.,TGTGCCAGCAGTTCGTCGGCTGCTAACTATGGCTACACCTTC,CASSSSAANYGYTF
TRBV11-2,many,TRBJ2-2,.,TGTGCCAGCAGCCGAGGGACGGTAAACACCGGGGAGCTGTTTTTT,CASSRGTVNTGELFF
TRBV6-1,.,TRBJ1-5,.,TGTGCCAGCAGGGGGGGGCCGGGCAATCAGCCCCAGCATTTT,CASRGGPGNQPQHF
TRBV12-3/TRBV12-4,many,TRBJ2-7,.,TGTGCCAGCAGTTTTCCGGGGTTAGGCGAGCAGTACTTC,CASSFPGLGEQYF